One and the same sample provided the 10 T cell receptor beta chains below, sequenced in a study of a mutant IDH1 vaccine in newly diagnosed glioma. Which antigens these TCRs recognize remains unknown. Time point here: week 47, end of study. The study gave 300 ug of mutant IDH1 20-mer peptide per vaccine dose, with topical imiquimod. Repertoires were generated with immunoSEQ multiplex PCR, while TCRdb's copy carries only in-frame clones and drops some. The sample holds 75,000 to 95,000 clones; roughly nine tenths are singletons and the top ten take 0.75% to 0.95%. Sequencing was performed on PBMCs, taken from a glioma patient whose treatment included an IDH1 peptide vaccine. The origin of the receptors is a woman in her fifties or sixties with glioma.

CDR3 bases: TGTGCCAGCAGCATTATAAGCGGGAGTTCCTACAATGAGCAGTTCTTC. Its translation is CASSIISGSSYNEQFF. The V and J genes are TRBV5-4 and TRBJ2-1; 8 bases agree with TRBD2. The CDR3 is 16 amino acids. V lost 4 bases and J lost 1; bases outside the gene matches: 7. Germline lookup yields CDR1 SGHNT and CDR2 YYREEE (reference sequence). Full variable domain (outside the CDR3, taken from reference TRBV5-4 and TRBJ2-1): ETGVTQSPTHLIKTRGQQVTLRCSSQSGHNTVSWYQQALGQGPQFIFQYYREEENGRGNFPPRFSGLQFPNYSSELNVNALELDDSALYLCASSIISGSSYNEQFFGPGTRLTVL.

Turning to this clone: Sequence at one end of the junction differs from germline and may be a read error. This chain connects TRBV9 to TRBJ2-1; D ambiguous. CDR1 and CDR2 from the germline V gene are SGDLS and YYNGEE. The CDR3 runs to 12 residues. The CDR3 DNA follows: TGTGCCAGCAGCGTCTCCAACAATGAGCAGTTCTTC. Amino acids: CASSVSNNEQFF.

CDR3 DNA: TGTGCCAGCAGCTTCCAGGGGTTTTCTAGCACAGATACGCAGTATTTT. Translating gives CASSFQGFSSTDTQYF. The genes are TRBV11-2 and TRBJ2-3; tentatively, D is TRBD1 (6 bases). The length of the CDR3 is 16 residues. V was shortened by 3 bases and J by 0 bases, with 13 bases between the two germline ends. The germline CDR1 and CDR2 sequences are SGHAT and FQNNGV.

This chain joins TRBV30 and TRBJ2-2; D gene unclear. Trimming pared 4 bases from V and 6 bases from J, leaving 6 bases between. Germline CDR1 reads GTSNPN; CDR2 reads SVGIG (reference sequence). The CDR3 is 11 residues long. The DNA for the CDR3 is TGTGCCTGGAATGGACCCGGGGAGCTGTTTTTT. This sequence encodes CAWNGPGELFF.

The V call is TRBV29-1, the J call TRBJ1-2; 11 positions match TRBD1. In germline, CDR1 is SQVTM, CDR2 ANQGSEA. Unmatched junction bases numbered 5, after V lost 5 bases and J lost 6 bases. The CDR3 contains 13 residues. The CDR3 coding sequence is TGCAGCGTTCCCGGGACAGGGGGAGATGGCTACACCTTC. Translated: CSVPGTGGDGYTF.

The rearrangement joins TRBV14 to TRBJ2-7; possible D gene TRBD1, 5 bases. Germline CDR1 reads SGHDN; CDR2 reads FVKESK. Trimming pared 4 bases from V and 4 bases from J, leaving 11 bases between. The CDR3 consists of 13 residues. The CDR3 DNA follows: TGTGCCAGCAGCCTGCAGGGTACGTACGAGCAGTACTTC. Amino acids: CASSLQGTYEQYF.

About this clone: The same CDR3 arises from other DNA sequences in this sample as well. The rearrangement uses TRBV9 and TRBJ1-6, with TRBD1 matching 10 bases. V dropped 4 bases and J dropped 6; count of bases not matched to a gene: 4. This CDR3 has 15 amino acids. Germline V CDR1 and CDR2: SGDLS, YYNGEE. DNA of the CDR3: TGTGCCAGCAGCTCCCGGACAGGGGGTAATTCACCCCTCCACTTT. It specifies CASSSRTGGNSPLHF.

V and J are TRBV7-9 and TRBJ2-1; 11 bases line up with TRBD2. Germline assignment: CDR1 SEHNR and CDR2 FQNEAQ (reference sequence). This CDR3 region has 16 residues. J was trimmed by 1 base and V by 5 bases; bases with no gene match: 4. The CDR3 region has the DNA TGTGCCAGCAGCAAGAGGACTAGCGGGTCCTACAATGAGCAGTTCTTC. Translating gives CASSKRTSGSYNEQFF.

V gene TRBV19 combines with J gene TRBJ2-1; D unclear. The CDR3 covers 16 residues. The germline V and J ends were trimmed by 6 bases and 2 bases, with 17 bases remaining between them. Germline V gene lookup returns CDR1 LNHDA and CDR2 SQIVND (reference sequence). CDR3 region: CASSAAWASAYNEQFF. The CDR3 nucleotides read TGTGCCAGTAGCGCGGCTTGGGCCTCGGCCTACAATGAGCAGTTCTTC.

This chain connects TRBV11-2 to TRBJ2-1, with 10 bases identical to TRBD2. The germline V gene has CDR1 SGHAT and CDR2 FQNNGV. The CDR3 extends over 16 amino acids. V trimming: 4 bases; J trimming: 4 bases; junction bases outside the gene matches: 7. CDR3 nucleotides: TGTGCCAGCAGCTCGCTAGCGGGAGTATTTTACAATGAGCAGTTCTTC. Its translation: CASSSLAGVFYNEQFF.